The clone carrying this T cell receptor (beta chain) was detected a few times. Its antigen is unidentified. The source of the sample is a study of beta chain features in type 1 diabetes. V lost 6 bases, J lost 6 bases, and 15 bases stayed unmatched. This CDR3 spans 16 amino acids. Germline V gene sequence: CDR1 KGHSH, CDR2 LQKENI. The study reverse transcribed the entire isolated RNA, so it sequenced expressed TCRB transcripts. Sequencing was performed with immunoSEQ multiplex PCR; in TCRdb, only in-frame clones are kept and a portion is missing. This table holds approximately 170,000 clones, about 7.9% found once. Study conclusions and caveats: Resolution of whether HLA type affects TCRB rearrangement was not achieved here. More deletions and fewer insertions at VDJ junctions were found in patients with type 1 diabetes. Across all four CD4+ subsets, people with type 1 diabetes showed modestly shorter TCRB CDR3s.

The J gene is TRBJ2-7, the V gene TRBV18, with TRBD1 identical over 9 bases. Input material: central memory CD4+ T cells from blood. This TCR was recovered from a man between 18 and 35 years old with type 1 diabetes. The CDR3 here is CASSLGSGTGSSEQYF. The CDR3 bases are TGTGCCAGCTCCCTCGGAAGTGGGACAGGGAGTAGCGAGCAGTACTTC.